A selection of T cell receptor beta chains follows, all from one sample in a study of shared clonotypes between healthy human individuals. The protocol was immunoSEQ multiplex PCR, while the TCRdb copy is restricted to in-frame clones and leaves out a portion. Among approximately 2,000,000 clones listed, around 93% were seen once. Sequenced input: naive CD8+ T cells from PBMCs. The source is a man aged 18 to 29 in good health. Some clones in this sample may be carry-over from other donors' samples. Each CDR3 is given with its conserved first and last residue. The D gene is left open where the match is weak.

CDR3aa	CDR3nt	d_gene	j_gene	v_gene
CATTPGLSYEQYF	TGTGCCACCACGCCGGGCCTCTCCTACGAGCAGTACTTC	NA	TRBJ2-7	TRBV28
CASSLSGTSGTDTQYF	TGTGCCAGCAGTTTAAGTGGGACTAGCGGCACAGATACGCAGTATTTT	TRBD2	TRBJ2-3	TRBV27
CASISRAEQYF	TGTGCCAGCATCTCAAGGGCCGAGCAGTACTTC	NA	TRBJ2-7	TRBV2
CATSRDRGVGGELFF	TGTGCCACCAGCAGAGATCGCGGAGTTGGCGGGGAGCTGTTTTTT	NA	TRBJ2-2	TRBV15
CASSEGLAGGSYEQYF	TGTGCCAGCAGCGAGGGACTAGCGGGAGGATCCTACGAGCAGTACTTC	TRBD2	TRBJ2-7	TRBV9
CASSPGTHFYNYGYTF	TGTGCCAGTAGTCCCGGGACACATTTCTATAACTATGGCTACACCTTC	NA	TRBJ1-2	TRBV19
CASSHVRENEQFF	TGCGCCAGCAGCCATGTAAGGGAGAATGAGCAGTTCTTC	NA	TRBJ2-1	TRBV4-1
CASSYSTSGKETQYF	TGTGCCAGCAGTTACTCGACTAGCGGGAAAGAGACCCAGTACTTC	TRBD2	TRBJ2-5	TRBV6-5
CASSLSWGQYKETQYF	TGTGCCAGCAGCTTATCCTGGGGGCAGTACAAAGAGACCCAGTACTTC	NA	TRBJ2-5	TRBV7-9
CAWSGIGGRVGYTF	TGTGCCTGGAGTGGGATCGGGGGGCGCGTTGGCTACACCTTC	NA	TRBJ1-2	TRBV30
CASSLNRAVSYNEQFF	TGTGCCAGCAGCTTAAACCGGGCGGTTTCCTACAATGAGCAGTTCTTC	NA	TRBJ2-1	TRBV7-3
CASSLPASGPTEQYF	TGTGCCAGCAGCTTACCGGCTAGCGGACCTACGGAGCAGTACTTC	TRBD2	TRBJ2-7	TRBV7-9
CASTGTAYSYEQYF	TGTGCCTCGACCGGGACAGCGTACTCCTACGAGCAGTACTTC	TRBD1	TRBJ2-7	TRBV28
CASSLGSGGNGYTF	TGTGCCAGCAGCTTAGGGTCAGGGGGCAACGGCTACACCTTC	TRBD1	TRBJ1-2	TRBV7-9
CASSLVGPYEQYF	TGTGCCAGCAGCTTAGTAGGGCCCTACGAGCAGTACTTC	NA	TRBJ2-7	TRBV7-9